The source of this T cell receptor beta chain is a study of T cell responses to AZD1222 COVID-19 vaccine. TCRdb's copy holds only in-frame clones and misses some; the assay was immunoSEQ multiplex PCR. The table has 90,000 or so clones, over 75% seen once. V gave up 6 bases and J gave up 8 bases, with 19 bases separating them. Germline CDR1 is MNHEY and CDR2 is SVGAGI. This CDR3 contains 14 residues. V gene TRBV6-5 combines with J gene TRBJ1-1, with D possibly being TRBD1 (6 bases). This TCR was recovered from an adult in good health. The source was peripheral blood, collected on day 0 of AZD1222 vaccination. This chain's CDR3 is CASRGTGQLTEAFF. The CDR3 nucleotides read TGTGCCAGCAGAGGAACGGGACAACTGACAGAAGCTTTCTTT.